This T cell receptor (beta chain) was captured by sequencing in a study of blood T cell repertoires in COVID-19. Germline lookup yields CDR1 SGHTA and CDR2 FQGTGA. This CDR3 contains 16 residues. V lost 1 base, J lost 3 bases, and 5 bases stayed unmatched. Some clones are missing from TCRdb's copy, which holds only in-frame ones; the method was immunoSEQ multiplex PCR. The sample records some 180,000 clones, 81% being singletons. V is TRBV7-3 and J is TRBJ2-3; 9 bases are shared with TRBD2. The sample comprised peripheral blood. The origin of this receptor is a woman in her forties with COVID-19, enrolled during active disease. The CDR3 spells CASSLNSGLATDTQYF. The CDR3 nucleotides are TGTGCCAGCAGCTTAAATTCTGGACTAGCGACAGATACGCAGTATTTT.